The rows below give T cell receptor beta chains drawn from one sample of a study of response to subunit inactivated influenza vaccine. TCRdb used MiXCR to reprocess the RT-PCR reads, holding one entry per CDR3 protein. The sample records over 650,000 distinct CDR3 sequences, around a sixth being singletons. The material was PBMCs from blood, obtained roughly 5 days after vaccination. The receptors come from a man aged 45-65 years who received an inactivated influenza vaccine. Both conserved end residues are part of each CDR3. A D gene is named only where the DNA matches it firmly. Clone size is shown for a subset of rows, as once, few, many or a class of expanded clone.

TRBV20-1	.	TRBJ1-4	.	TGCAGTGCTAGAGCGCCAACGGAAACAACTAATGAAAAACTGTTTTTT	CSARAPTETTNEKLFF
TRBV10-3	TRBD1	TRBJ1-2	few	TGTGCCATCAGAGGGGACAGGAGCTATGGCTACACCTTC	CAIRGDRSYGYTF
TRBV2	TRBD2	TRBJ2-5	few	TGTGCCAGCAGTGTGGGTAGCGGGAGGGAAGAGACCCAGTACTTC	CASSVGSGREETQYF
TRBV10-3	TRBD2	TRBJ2-7	.	TGTGCCATCAGATCCGGGACTAGCACCTACGAGCAGTACTTC	CAIRSGTSTYEQYF
TRBV11-2	TRBD2	TRBJ2-1	.	TGTGCCAGCAGCCTTTTTCGGGGGGGCTTCTACAATGAGCAGTTCTTC	CASSLFRGGFYNEQFF
TRBV5-1	TRBD2	TRBJ2-2	once	TGCGCCAGCAGGAACCCATCGGCGGGGGACACCGGGGAGCTGTTTTTT	CASRNPSAGDTGELFF
TRBV10-3	TRBD1	TRBJ2-2	.	TGTGCCATCAGTGTGGACAGGCCCGGGGAGCTGTTTTTT	CAISVDRPGELFF
TRBV27	.	TRBJ2-7	few	TGTGCCAGCAGCGCCCTCGGGATTAGCGCTGCATACGAGCAGTACTTC	CASSALGISAAYEQYF
TRBV5-1	.	TRBJ1-2	few	TGCGCCAGCAGCTTGTCGGGGGAAAAGAACTATGGCTACACCTTC	CASSLSGEKNYGYTF
TRBV6-1	TRBD1	TRBJ2-6	.	TGTGCCAGCAGGGGGGACAGTGGGGCCAACGTCCTGACTTTC	CASRGDSGANVLTF